These 15 T cell receptor beta chains came from one sample sequenced in a study of shared clonotypes between healthy human individuals. Assay used: immunoSEQ multiplex PCR; TCRdb lists only in-frame clones, some missing. The table shows about 1,800,000 clones, with about 95% occurring only once. CD45RO-negative, CCR7-selected cells formed the naive CD8 fraction, which excluded terminally differentiated effector memory CD45RA+ cells. Sequencing was done on a sample of naive CD8+ T cells sorted from blood. These receptors were taken from a man aged 18 to 35 in good health.

V gene TRBV27 combines with J gene TRBJ2-7; 13 bases fit TRBD2. This CDR3 contains 15 residues. The germline V gene encodes CDR1 MNHEY and CDR2 SMNVEV (reference sequence). Unmatched junction bases numbered 5, after V lost 5 bases and J lost 4 bases. CDR3 bases: TGTGCCAGCAGTATAGGACTAGCGGGAGTGTACGAGCAGTACTTC. As protein: CASSIGLAGVYEQYF.

This clone was detected once. V gene TRBV12-5 combines with J gene TRBJ2-5; unclear D gene. CDR1 is LGHNT and CDR2 is FRNRAP in the germline V gene. Trimming removed 0 bases at V and 1 base at J, with 15 bases between. The CDR3 is 17 amino acids. CDR3 DNA sequence: TGTGCTAGTGGTTTGGTAACAATAGCACCTTTCCAAGAGACCCAGTACTTC. Protein product: CASGLVTIAPFQETQYF. Full variable domain (remainder filled in from reference TRBV12-5 and TRBJ2-5): DARVTQTPRHKVTEMGQEVTMRCQPILGHNTVFWYRQTMMQGLELLAYFRNRAPLDDSGMPKDRFSAEMPDATLATLKIQPSEPRDSAVYFCASGLVTIAPFQETQYFGPGTRLLVL.

This clone was seen once. The chain combines TRBV7-6 with TRBJ2-5; TRBD2 matches at 7 bases. V was clipped by 5 bases and J by 5 bases; unmatched bases: 5. This CDR3 spans 13 amino acids. The germline V gene encodes CDR1 SGHVS and CDR2 FNYEAQ. The CDR3 DNA follows: TGTGCCAGCAGCCTTGGACTAGTTGAGACCCAGTACTTC. Translating gives CASSLGLVETQYF.

J is TRBJ1-1 and V is TRBV9, with D maybe TRBD1 (5 bases). Per the germline V gene, CDR1 is SGDLS and CDR2 is YYNGEE. Trimming cost V 0 bases and J 4 bases, with 10 bases left between them. This CDR3 spans 14 amino acids. The CDR3 loop reads CASSVDSRGTEAFF. DNA of the CDR3: TGTGCCAGCAGCGTAGATAGTAGGGGCACTGAAGCTTTCTTT.

The rearrangement joins TRBV19 to TRBJ1-1; 7 positions match TRBD1. Per germline, CDR1 LNHDA and CDR2 SQIVND (reference sequence). The CDR3 loop spans 14 amino acids. V shed 4 bases, J shed 0 bases, and the junction held 2 bases outside the gene matches. CDR3 sequence: CASSKTGLNTEAFF. The CDR3, as DNA: TGTGCCAGTAGTAAGACAGGGCTGAACACTGAAGCTTTCTTT. The complete variable domain, with remaining parts taken from reference TRBV19 and TRBJ1-1, reads DGGITQSPKYLFRKEGQNVTLSCEQNLNHDAMYWYRQDPGQGLRLIYYSQIVNDFQKGDIAEGYSVSREKKESFPLTVTSAQKNPTAFYLCASSKTGLNTEAFFGQGTRLTVV.

This clone was detected once. Other nucleotide sequences from this sample produce the same CDR3. The chain recombines TRBV5-8 with TRBJ2-3; either TRBD1 or TRBD2 may supply D (5 bases each). Trimming shortened V by 0 bases and J by 0 bases, and 11 bases separated the two germline ends. Looked up from germline, CDR1 is SGHTS and CDR2 is YDEGEE. This CDR3 region has 16 residues. The CDR3, as DNA: TGTGCCAGCAGCTTGGGGCAGGGACCTAGCACAGATACGCAGTATTTT. Protein sequence: CASSLGQGPSTDTQYF.

Concerning this clone itself: Other DNA sequences of this sample code for an identical CDR3. This CDR3 reads CASSLDSNQPQHF. In DNA, the CDR3 is TGTGCCAGCAGCTTGGACAGCAATCAGCCCCAGCATTTT. This chain connects TRBV5-6 to TRBJ1-5; D call uncertain. The CDR3 consists of 13 residues. The germline gives CDR1 SGHDT, CDR2 YYEEEE. V was cut by 0 bases and J by 1 base, with 2 bases left in between.

This chain connects TRBV7-8 to TRBJ1-5; no reliable D call. Trimming shortened V by 6 bases and J by 0 bases, and 6 bases separated the two germline ends. The germline CDR1 and CDR2 sequences are SGHVS and FQNEAQ. This CDR3 has 13 residues. Here the CDR3 reads CASRSASNQPQHF. The DNA for the CDR3 is TGTGCCAGCAGGTCTGCTAGCAATCAGCCCCAGCATTTT.

The gene calls are TRBV6-9 and TRBJ1-5, with D maybe TRBD1 (6 bases). Trimming left V 11 bases short and J 5 bases short, with 10 bases between. CDR3 size: 11 residues. Germline V CDR1 and CDR2: MNHGY, SVAAGI. The CDR3 reads CAHRVDQPQHF. The CDR3 DNA reads TGTGCCCACAGGGTGGATCAGCCCCAGCATTTT.

J is TRBJ1-2 and V is TRBV4-1; D gene unclear. CDR3 length: 14 amino acids. Trimming cost V 1 base and J 5 bases, with 11 bases left between them. CDR1 is MGHRA and CDR2 is YSYEKL in the germline V gene. The CDR3 DNA is TGCGCCAGCAGCCAAGCGGGATCGAAGTATGGCTACACCTTC. It translates to CASSQAGSKYGYTF.

This clone was observed once. The J gene is TRBJ1-1, the V gene TRBV11-2; a possible D gene is TRBD1 (6 bases). CDR1 is SGHAT and CDR2 is FQNNGV in the germline V gene. This CDR3 contains 15 residues. V was cut by 5 bases and J by 7 bases, with 20 bases left in between. Here the CDR3 DNA reads TGTGCCAGCAGCCATATGACAGGTGAAGGGGTTGAAGCTTTCTTT. Translated: CASSHMTGEGVEAFF.

V usage is TRBV27 and J usage is TRBJ2-2; D not certain. From germline, CDR1 is MNHEY and CDR2 SMNVEV (reference sequence). CDR3 length equals 14 residues. V was shortened by 4 bases and J by 4 bases, with 10 bases between the two germline ends. DNA of the CDR3: TGTGCCAGCAGTTGGGCTAGTCCCACCGGGGAGCTGTTTTTT. Encoded protein: CASSWASPTGELFF.

The chain combines TRBV10-2 with TRBJ2-5; TRBD1 matches at 7 bases. V lost 6 bases and J lost 5; bases outside the gene matches: 9. The germline gives CDR1 WSHSY, CDR2 SAAADI. The CDR3 sequence is 14 residues long. The CDR3 nucleotides read TGCGCCAGCAGCTATGTGGGGACAGAGGAGACCCAGTACTTC. Translating gives CASSYVGTEETQYF.

About this clone: Other nucleotide sequences in the sample specify the same CDR3. The chain couples TRBV6-5 to TRBJ1-2; TRBD1 matches 8 bases. The germline V gene has CDR1 MNHEY and CDR2 SVGAGI. CDR3 length equals 15 residues. Trimming cost V 0 bases and J 1 base; bases outside gene matches: 1. The CDR3 bases are TGTGCCAGCAGTTACTCCACAGGGGGTAACTATGGCTACACCTTC. Its protein product is CASSYSTGGNYGYTF.

The chain recombines TRBV4-3 with TRBJ2-7; TRBD1 matches 7 bases. Germline V lookup: CDR1 LGHNA, CDR2 YSLEER. Losses at the gene ends were 0 bases for V and 4 bases for J; bases not matched to a gene: 6. There are 15 residues in the CDR3. The CDR3 DNA sequence: TGCGCCAGCAGCCAAGATAGGGGGCGTCTATACGAGCAGTACTTC. Amino acid sequence: CASSQDRGRLYEQYF.